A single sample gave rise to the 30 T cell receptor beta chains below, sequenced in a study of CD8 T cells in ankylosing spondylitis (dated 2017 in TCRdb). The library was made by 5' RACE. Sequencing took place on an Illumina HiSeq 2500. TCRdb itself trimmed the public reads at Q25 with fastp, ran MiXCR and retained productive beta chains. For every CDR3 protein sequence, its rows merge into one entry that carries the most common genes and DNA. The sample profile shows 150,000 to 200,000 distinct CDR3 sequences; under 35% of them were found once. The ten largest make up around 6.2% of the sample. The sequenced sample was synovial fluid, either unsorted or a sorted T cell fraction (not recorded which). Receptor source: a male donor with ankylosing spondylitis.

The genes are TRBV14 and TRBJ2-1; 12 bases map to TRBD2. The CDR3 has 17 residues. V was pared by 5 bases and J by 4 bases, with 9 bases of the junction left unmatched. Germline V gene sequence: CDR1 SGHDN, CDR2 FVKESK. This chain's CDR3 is CASSVFVGLAGYNEQFF. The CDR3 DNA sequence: TGTGCCAGCAGCGTATTTGTGGGACTAGCGGGTTACAATGAGCAGTTCTTC.

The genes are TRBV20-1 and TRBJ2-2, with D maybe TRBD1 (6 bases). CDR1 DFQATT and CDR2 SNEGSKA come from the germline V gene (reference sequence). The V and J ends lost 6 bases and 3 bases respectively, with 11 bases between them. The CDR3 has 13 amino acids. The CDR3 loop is CSALRTDTGELFF. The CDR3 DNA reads TGCAGTGCCCTACGGACAGACACCGGGGAGCTGTTTTTT.

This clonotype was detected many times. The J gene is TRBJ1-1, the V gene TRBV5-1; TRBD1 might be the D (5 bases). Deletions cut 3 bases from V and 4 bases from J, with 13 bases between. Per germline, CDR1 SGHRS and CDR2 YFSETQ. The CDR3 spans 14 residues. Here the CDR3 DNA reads TGCGCCAGCAGCTGGGGACCAGGGAGCACTGAAGCTTTCTTT. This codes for CASSWGPGSTEAFF.

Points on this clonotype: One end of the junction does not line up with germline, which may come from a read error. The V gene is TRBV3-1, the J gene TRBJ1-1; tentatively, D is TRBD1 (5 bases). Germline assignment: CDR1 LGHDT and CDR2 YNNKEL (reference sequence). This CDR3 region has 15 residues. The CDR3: CACSKVSGLNTEAFF. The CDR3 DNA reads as TGTGCCTGCAGCAAAGTGTCAGGGTTGAACACTGAAGCTTTCTTT.

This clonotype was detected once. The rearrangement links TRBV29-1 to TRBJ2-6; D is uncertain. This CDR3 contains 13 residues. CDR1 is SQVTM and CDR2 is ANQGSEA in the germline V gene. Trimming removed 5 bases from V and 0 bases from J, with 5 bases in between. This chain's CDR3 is CSVLDSGANVLTF. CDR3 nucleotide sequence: TGCAGCGTTCTGGACTCTGGGGCCAACGTCCTGACTTTC.

The CDR3 loop reads CASSPTSGSWVDTQYF. In DNA, the CDR3 is TGTGCCAGCAGCCCCACTAGCGGGAGCTGGGTAGATACGCAGTATTTT. The gene calls are TRBV14 and TRBJ2-3; 11 bases fit TRBD2. Germline-derived CDR1 and CDR2 are SGHDN and FVKESK. The CDR3 covers 16 residues. V lost 4 bases and J lost 5; bases outside the gene matches: 8.

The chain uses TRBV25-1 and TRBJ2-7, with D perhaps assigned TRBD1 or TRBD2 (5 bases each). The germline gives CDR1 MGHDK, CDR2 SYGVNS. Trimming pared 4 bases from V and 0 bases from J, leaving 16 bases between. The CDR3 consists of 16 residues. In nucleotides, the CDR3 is TGTGCCAGCAGTGTCAACCGGGGCCTTCCCTCCTACGAGCAGTACTTC. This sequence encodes CASSVNRGLPSYEQYF.

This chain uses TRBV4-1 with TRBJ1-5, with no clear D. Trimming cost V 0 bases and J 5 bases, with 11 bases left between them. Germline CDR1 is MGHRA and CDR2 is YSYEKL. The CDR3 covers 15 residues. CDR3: CASSQDLGTHQPQHF. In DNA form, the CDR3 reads TGCGCCAGCAGCCAAGATCTCGGCACCCATCAGCCCCAGCATTTT.

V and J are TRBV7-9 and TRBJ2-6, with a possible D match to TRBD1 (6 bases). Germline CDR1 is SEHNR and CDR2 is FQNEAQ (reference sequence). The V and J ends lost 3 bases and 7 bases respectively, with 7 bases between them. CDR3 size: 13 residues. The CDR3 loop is CASSLDSANVLTF. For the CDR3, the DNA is TGTGCCAGCAGCTTGGACAGTGCCAACGTCCTGACTTTC. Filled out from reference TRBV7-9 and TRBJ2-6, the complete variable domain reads DTGVSQNPRHKITKRGQNVTFRCDPISEHNRLYWYRQTLGQGPEFLTYFQNEAQLEKSRLLSDRFSAERPKGSFSTLEIQRTEQGDSAMYLCASSLDSANVLTFGAGSRLTVL.

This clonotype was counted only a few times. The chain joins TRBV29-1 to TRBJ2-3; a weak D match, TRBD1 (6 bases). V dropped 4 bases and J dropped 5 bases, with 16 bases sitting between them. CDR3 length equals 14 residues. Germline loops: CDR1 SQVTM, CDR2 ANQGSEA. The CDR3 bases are TGCAGCGTTGGGGGTTTGGGGGCAGGAGATACGCAGTATTTT. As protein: CSVGGLGAGDTQYF.

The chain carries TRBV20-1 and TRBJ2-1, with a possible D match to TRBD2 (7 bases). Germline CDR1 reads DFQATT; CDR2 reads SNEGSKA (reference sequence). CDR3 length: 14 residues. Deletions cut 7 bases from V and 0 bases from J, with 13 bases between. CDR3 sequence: CSVGGGLSYNEQFF. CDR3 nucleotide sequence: TGCAGTGTCGGCGGGGGCCTCTCCTACAATGAGCAGTTCTTC.

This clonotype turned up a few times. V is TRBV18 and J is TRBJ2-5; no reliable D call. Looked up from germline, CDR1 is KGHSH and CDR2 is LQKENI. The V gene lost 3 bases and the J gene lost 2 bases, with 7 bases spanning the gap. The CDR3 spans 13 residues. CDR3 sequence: CASSPQPQETQYF. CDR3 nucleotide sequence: TGTGCCAGCTCACCGCAGCCACAAGAGACCCAGTACTTC.

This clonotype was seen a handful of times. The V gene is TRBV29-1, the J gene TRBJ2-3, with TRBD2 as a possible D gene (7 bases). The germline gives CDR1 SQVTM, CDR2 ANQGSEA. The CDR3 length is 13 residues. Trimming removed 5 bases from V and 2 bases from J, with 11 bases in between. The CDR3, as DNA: TGCAGCGTTAGGGGGGGAACCACAGATACGCAGTATTTT. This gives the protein CSVRGGTTDTQYF.

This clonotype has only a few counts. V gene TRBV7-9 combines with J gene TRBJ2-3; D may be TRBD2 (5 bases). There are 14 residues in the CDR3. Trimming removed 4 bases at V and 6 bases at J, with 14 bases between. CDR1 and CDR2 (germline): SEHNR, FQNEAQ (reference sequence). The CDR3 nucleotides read TGTGCCAGCAGCTCTCTATTACTAGGGGATACGCAGTATTTT. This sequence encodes CASSSLLLGDTQYF.

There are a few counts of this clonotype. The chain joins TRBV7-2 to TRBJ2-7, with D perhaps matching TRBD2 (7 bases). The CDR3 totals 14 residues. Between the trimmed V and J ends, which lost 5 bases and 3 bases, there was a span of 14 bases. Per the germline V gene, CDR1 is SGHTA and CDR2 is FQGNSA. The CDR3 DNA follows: TGTGCCAGCAGCGGGGGGGGCAGTCGCTACGAGCAGTACTTC. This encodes CASSGGGSRYEQYF.

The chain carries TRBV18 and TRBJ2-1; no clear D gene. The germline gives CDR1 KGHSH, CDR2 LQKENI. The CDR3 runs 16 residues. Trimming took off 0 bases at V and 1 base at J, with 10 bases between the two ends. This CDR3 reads CASSPPSTKSYNEQFF. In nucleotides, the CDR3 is TGTGCCAGCTCACCACCAAGCACCAAGTCCTACAATGAGCAGTTCTTC. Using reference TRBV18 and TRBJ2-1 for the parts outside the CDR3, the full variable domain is NAGVMQNPRHLVRRRGQEARLRCSPMKGHSHVYWYRQLPEEGLKFMVYLQKENIIDESGMPKERFSAEFPKEGPSILRIQQVVRGDSAAYFCASSPPSTKSYNEQFFGPGTRLTVL.

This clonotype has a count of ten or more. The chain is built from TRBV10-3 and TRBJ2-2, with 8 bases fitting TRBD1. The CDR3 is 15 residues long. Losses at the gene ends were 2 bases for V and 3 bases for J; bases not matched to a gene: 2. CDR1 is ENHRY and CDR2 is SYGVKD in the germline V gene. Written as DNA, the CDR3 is TGTGCCATCAGTGAGGGACAGGGCTACACCGGGGAGCTGTTTTTT. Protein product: CAISEGQGYTGELFF.

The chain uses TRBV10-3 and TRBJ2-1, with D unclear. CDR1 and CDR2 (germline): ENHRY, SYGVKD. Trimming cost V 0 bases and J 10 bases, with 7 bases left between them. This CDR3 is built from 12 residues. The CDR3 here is CAISESVQEQFF. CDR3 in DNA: TGTGCCATCAGTGAGTCGGTCCAAGAGCAGTTCTTC.

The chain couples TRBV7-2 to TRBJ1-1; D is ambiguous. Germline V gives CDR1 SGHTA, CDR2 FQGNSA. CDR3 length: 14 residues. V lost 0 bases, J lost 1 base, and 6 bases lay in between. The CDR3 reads CASSLAPGNTEAFF. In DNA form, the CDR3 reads TGTGCCAGCAGCTTAGCCCCAGGGAACACTGAAGCTTTCTTT.

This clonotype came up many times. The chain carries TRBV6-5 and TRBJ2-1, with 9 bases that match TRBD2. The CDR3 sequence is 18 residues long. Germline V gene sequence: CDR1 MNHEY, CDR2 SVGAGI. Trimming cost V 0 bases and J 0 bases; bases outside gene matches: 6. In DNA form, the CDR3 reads TGTGCCAGCAGTTACTCAACTAGCGGGTCCCGCTCCTACAATGAGCAGTTCTTC. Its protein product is CASSYSTSGSRSYNEQFF.

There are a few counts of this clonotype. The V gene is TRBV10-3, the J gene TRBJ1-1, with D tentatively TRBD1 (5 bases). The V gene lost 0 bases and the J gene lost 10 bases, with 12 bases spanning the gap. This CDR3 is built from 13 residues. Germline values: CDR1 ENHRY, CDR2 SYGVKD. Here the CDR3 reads CAISESVRGVAFF. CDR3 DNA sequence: TGTGCCATCAGTGAGTCCGTAAGGGGTGTAGCTTTCTTT.

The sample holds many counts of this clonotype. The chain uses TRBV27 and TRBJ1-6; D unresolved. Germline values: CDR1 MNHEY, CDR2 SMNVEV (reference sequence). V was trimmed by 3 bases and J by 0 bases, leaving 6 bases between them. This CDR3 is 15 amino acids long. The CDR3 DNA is TGTGCCAGCAGTTTGGAGAGCTCCTATAATTCACCCCTCCACTTT. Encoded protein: CASSLESSYNSPLHF.

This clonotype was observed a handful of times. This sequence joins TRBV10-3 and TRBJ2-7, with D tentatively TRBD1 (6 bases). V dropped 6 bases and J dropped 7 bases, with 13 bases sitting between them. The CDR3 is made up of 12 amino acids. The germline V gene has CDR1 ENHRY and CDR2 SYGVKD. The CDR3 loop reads CAISPRGSEQYF. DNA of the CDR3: TGTGCCATCAGCCCCAGGGGTTCGGAGCAGTACTTC.

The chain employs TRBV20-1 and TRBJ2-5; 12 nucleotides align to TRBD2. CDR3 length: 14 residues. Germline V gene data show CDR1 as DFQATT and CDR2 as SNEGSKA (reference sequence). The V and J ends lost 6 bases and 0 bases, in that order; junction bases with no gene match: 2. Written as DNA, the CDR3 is TGCAGTGCCGGACTAGCGGGGTACCAAGAGACCCAGTACTTC. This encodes CSAGLAGYQETQYF.

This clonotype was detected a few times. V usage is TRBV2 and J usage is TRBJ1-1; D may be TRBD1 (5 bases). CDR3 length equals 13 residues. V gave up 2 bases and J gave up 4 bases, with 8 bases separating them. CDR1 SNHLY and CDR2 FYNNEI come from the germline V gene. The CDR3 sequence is CASSEQGGTEAFF. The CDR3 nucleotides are TGTGCCAGCAGTGAACAGGGAGGCACTGAAGCTTTCTTT.

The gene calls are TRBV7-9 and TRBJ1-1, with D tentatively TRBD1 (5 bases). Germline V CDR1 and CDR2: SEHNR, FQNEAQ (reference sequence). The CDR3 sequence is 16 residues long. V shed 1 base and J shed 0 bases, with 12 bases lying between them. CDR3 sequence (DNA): TGTGCCAGCAGCTTAGGCGGCAGGGCAATGAACACTGAAGCTTTCTTT. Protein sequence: CASSLGGRAMNTEAFF.

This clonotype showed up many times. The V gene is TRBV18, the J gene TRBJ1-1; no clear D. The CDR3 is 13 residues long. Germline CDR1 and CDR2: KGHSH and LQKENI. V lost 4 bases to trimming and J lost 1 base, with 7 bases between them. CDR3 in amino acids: CASSRQRNTEAFF. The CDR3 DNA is TGTGCCAGCTCACGCCAGAGGAACACTGAAGCTTTCTTT.

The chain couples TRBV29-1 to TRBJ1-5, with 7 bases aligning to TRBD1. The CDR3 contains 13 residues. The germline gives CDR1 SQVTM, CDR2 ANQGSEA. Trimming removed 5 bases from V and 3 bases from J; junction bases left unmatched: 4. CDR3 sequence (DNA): TGCAGCGTTAGACAGGGAATCAATCAGCCCCAGCATTTT. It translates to CSVRQGINQPQHF.

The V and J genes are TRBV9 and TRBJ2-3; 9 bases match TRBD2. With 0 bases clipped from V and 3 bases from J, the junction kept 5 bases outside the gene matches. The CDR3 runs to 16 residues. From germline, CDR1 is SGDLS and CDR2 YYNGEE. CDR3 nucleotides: TGTGCCAGCAGCGTAGCTCTGGCGGGAGGGACAGATACGCAGTATTTT. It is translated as CASSVALAGGTDTQYF.

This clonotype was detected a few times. The CDR3, as DNA: TGTGCCAGCAGCCCAGGGGGGGGGTCAGTCTCCTACAATGAGCAGTTCTTC. The encoded protein is CASSPGGGSVSYNEQFF. This chain joins TRBV7-8 and TRBJ2-1, with D perhaps given as TRBD1 or TRBD2 (7 bases each). The CDR3 extends over 17 amino acids. Germline lookup yields CDR1 SGHVS and CDR2 FQNEAQ. Deletions cut 5 bases from V and 0 bases from J, with 17 bases between.